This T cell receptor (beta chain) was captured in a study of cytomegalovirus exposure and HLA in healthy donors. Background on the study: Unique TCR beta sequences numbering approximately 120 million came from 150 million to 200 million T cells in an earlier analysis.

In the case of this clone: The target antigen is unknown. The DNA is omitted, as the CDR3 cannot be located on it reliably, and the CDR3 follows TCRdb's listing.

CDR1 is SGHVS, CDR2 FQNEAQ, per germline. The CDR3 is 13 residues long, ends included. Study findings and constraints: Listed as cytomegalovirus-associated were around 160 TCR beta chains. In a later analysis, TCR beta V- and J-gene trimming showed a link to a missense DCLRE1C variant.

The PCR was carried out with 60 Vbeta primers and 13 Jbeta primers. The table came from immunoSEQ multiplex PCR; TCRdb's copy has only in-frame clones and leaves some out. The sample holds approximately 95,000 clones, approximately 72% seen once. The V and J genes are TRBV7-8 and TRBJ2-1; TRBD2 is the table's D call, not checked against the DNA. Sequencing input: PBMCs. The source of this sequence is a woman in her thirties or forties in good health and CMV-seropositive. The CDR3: CASSFGEGTSRFF.